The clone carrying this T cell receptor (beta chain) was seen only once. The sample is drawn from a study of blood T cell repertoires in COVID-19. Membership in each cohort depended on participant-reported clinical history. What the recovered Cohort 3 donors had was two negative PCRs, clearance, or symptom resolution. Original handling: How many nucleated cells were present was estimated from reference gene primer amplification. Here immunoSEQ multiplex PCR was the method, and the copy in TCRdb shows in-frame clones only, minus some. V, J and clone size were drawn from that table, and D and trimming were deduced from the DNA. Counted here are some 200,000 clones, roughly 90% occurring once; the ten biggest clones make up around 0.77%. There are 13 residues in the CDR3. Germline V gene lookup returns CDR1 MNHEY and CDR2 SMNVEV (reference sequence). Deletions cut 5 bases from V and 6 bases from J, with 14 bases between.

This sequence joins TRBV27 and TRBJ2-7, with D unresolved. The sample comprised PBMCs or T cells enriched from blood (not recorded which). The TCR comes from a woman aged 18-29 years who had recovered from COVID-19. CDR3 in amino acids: CASSMGRESEQYF. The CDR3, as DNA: TGTGCCAGCAGTATGGGCCGAGAAAGCGAGCAGTACTTC.